This T cell receptor beta chain was captured by sequencing in a study of blood T cells in healthy people across ages. Whole-study results and caveats: A greater number of naive CD4+ cells and higher diversity distinguished long-lived donors from aged donors. Correlation between TCR beta diversity and naive T cell percentage was strong.

Primed by a sample-barcoded 5' primer and a J-beta primer mix, a second PCR proceeded for 7 to 11 cycles. A template-switch adaptor that had 12 random nucleotides put a tag on each cDNA molecule. TCRdb reanalysed the 5' RACE reads using MiXCR and keeps one entry per CDR3 protein. The sample consists of 1.5 million to 2 million distinct CDR3 sequences, 28% of them appearing once. Staff drew roughly 10 milliliters of peripheral blood from each donor. V lost 4 bases and J 3 bases, leaving 12 bases between the germline ends. The CDR3 runs 14 residues. This clonotype was detected only a few times. Antigen specificity is unknown.

The sequence came from a woman in her twenties or thirties in good health. Sequenced sample: blood. The chain couples TRBV12-3 or TRBV12-4 to TRBJ1-1, with TRBD1 as a possible D gene (5 bases). CDR3 amino acids: CASSSPGGDTEAFF. The CDR3 region has the DNA TGTGCCAGCAGTTCCCCCGGAGGGGACACTGAAGCTTTCTTT.